This T cell receptor beta chain was profiled in a study of blood T cell repertoires in COVID-19. The overall study: Nucleic acid was either cDNA or gDNA, and it came from T cells, B-cell-depleted T cells, or PBMCs.

The cohort comprised adults aged about 18 to 90 years residing in 20 to 25 US areas. Cohorts were assigned according to the clinical history that participants reported. In the original processing: Amplified reference gene primers provided the basis for estimating nucleated cell counts. TCRdb's copy holds only in-frame clones and misses some; the assay was immunoSEQ multiplex PCR. V, J and clone size reflect that table, while D and trimming were determined from the DNA. The sample includes some 210,000 clones, approximately 81% of them seen just once. In this sample, this clone turned up once. Germline V lookup: CDR1 MNHEY, CDR2 SMNVEV (reference sequence). The CDR3 has 19 residues. V was shortened by 2 bases and J by 0 bases, with 21 bases between the two germline ends.

V gene TRBV27 combines with J gene TRBJ2-3, with D tentatively TRBD1 (5 bases). Sample: PBMCs or T cells enriched from blood (not recorded which). The clonotype was recovered from a woman aged 50 to 65 with acute COVID-19. The CDR3 is CASSLPGDLDTASTDTQYF. CDR3 sequence (DNA): TGTGCCAGCAGTTTACCTGGGGATCTGGACACTGCTAGCACAGATACGCAGTATTTT.